This T cell receptor (beta chain) was identified in a study of blood T cell repertoires in COVID-19. Study details: Donors in the United States, Italy and Spain gave samples during acute or convalescent COVID-19. The cDNA or gDNA used as material had been derived from T cells, B-cell-depleted T cells, or PBMCs.

In the study's own analysis: Estimates of nucleated cell counts were drawn from the amplification of reference gene primers. Some clones are missing from TCRdb's copy, which holds only in-frame ones; the method was immunoSEQ multiplex PCR. V and J calls and clone size follow that table, whereas D and trimming were derived from the DNA. The sample holds about 400,000 clones; approximately 86% are singletons and the top ten take 3%. Per the germline V gene, CDR1 is KGHDR and CDR2 is SFDVKD. This CDR3 has 15 amino acids. V lost 3 bases and J 1 base, leaving 11 bases between the germline ends. The chain employs TRBV24-1 and TRBJ2-5, with D maybe TRBD1 (6 bases). The sample comprised peripheral blood. This sequence originates from a human donor in a cohort sampled during active COVID-19. The CDR3 DNA is TGTGCCACCAGTGATACGAGGACAGCCCAAGAGACCCAGTACTTC. It is translated as CATSDTRTAQETQYF.